The 11 T cell receptor beta chains given below trace back to one sample, sequenced in a study of blood T cell repertoires in COVID-19. Here immunoSEQ multiplex PCR was the method, and the copy in TCRdb shows in-frame clones only, minus some. The sample records under 300,000 clones, about 90% being singletons. The sequenced material came from peripheral blood. All receptors come from a woman aged 40 to 50 with acute or convalescent COVID-19.

V usage is TRBV21-1 and J usage is TRBJ2-3; TRBD2, the table's D call, lacks a check against the DNA. TRBV21-1 is noted as a pseudogene. The CDR3 totals 17 residues. CDR3 amino acids: CASSPNAPASSTDTQYF. The CDR3 DNA reads TGTGCCAGCAGCCCGAACGCCCCAGCGTCTAGCACAGATACGCAGTATTTT.

The rearrangement joins TRBV18 to TRBJ2-3, with D possibly being TRBD1 (5 bases). This CDR3 contains 12 residues. Trimming shortened V by 3 bases and J by 6 bases, and 7 bases separated the two germline ends. CDR1 and CDR2 (germline): KGHSH, LQKENI. The CDR3: CASSPQGDTQYF. Written as DNA, the CDR3 is TGTGCCAGCTCACCGCAGGGCGATACGCAGTATTTT.

This clone was seen a few times. The CDR3 spells CASSQVYGQGLYYGYTF. The CDR3 DNA is TGCGCCAGCAGCCAAGTCTACGGACAGGGGTTATACTATGGCTACACCTTC. The V gene is TRBV4-1, the J gene TRBJ1-2, with 9 bases matching TRBD1. Germline loops: CDR1 MGHRA, CDR2 YSYEKL. Trimming at V came to 1 base and at J to 3 bases, leaving 9 bases not matched to a gene. This CDR3 comprises 17 residues.

The genes are TRBV9 and TRBJ1-1; tentatively, D is TRBD1 (6 bases). V gave up 4 bases and J gave up 3 bases, with 13 bases separating them. The CDR3 contains 14 residues. Germline-derived CDR1 and CDR2 are SGDLS and YYNGEE. CDR3 sequence reads: CASSQRGRDTEAFF. The CDR3 DNA reads TGTGCCAGCAGCCAAAGGGGGAGGGACACTGAAGCTTTCTTT.

The V and J genes are TRBV25-1 and TRBJ1-1; D uncertain. Trimming removed 1 base from V and 4 bases from J, with 13 bases in between. This CDR3 has 15 amino acids. Germline V gene data show CDR1 as MGHDK and CDR2 as SYGVNS. In nucleotides, the CDR3 is TGTGCCAGCAGTGAATCAGAAGGGAGGACCACTGAAGCTTTCTTT. Protein sequence: CASSESEGRTTEAFF.

This chain joins TRBV30 and TRBJ2-1; D gene uncertain. CDR3 length: 16 amino acids. Germline CDR1 is GTSNPN and CDR2 is SVGIG (reference sequence). V was shortened by 0 bases and J by 3 bases, with 15 bases between the two germline ends. The CDR3 DNA sequence: TGTGCCTGGAGTGTACTTAGATCCGGTTTCTACAATGAGCAGTTCTTC. Translating gives CAWSVLRSGFYNEQFF.

The rearrangement links TRBV5-4 to TRBJ2-1; 10 nucleotides agree with TRBD2. V trimming: 7 bases; J trimming: 5 bases; junction bases outside the gene matches: 6. The germline CDR1 and CDR2 sequences are SGHNT and YYREEE (reference sequence). This CDR3 comprises 14 residues. The DNA of the CDR3 is TGTGCCAGCGAACCTAGCGGGGGCCACAATGAGCAGTTCTTC. Translating gives CASEPSGGHNEQFF.

As for this clone: An end of the junction does not agree with germline; a read error may underlie this. The chain is built from TRBV12-3 or TRBV12-4 and TRBJ1-4; D gene unclear. CDR3 size: 11 residues. Here the CDR3 DNA reads TGTGCCAGCCGTTTGAGTGAAAAACTGTTTTTT. Protein sequence: CASRLSEKLFF.

The chain is built from TRBV18 and TRBJ1-5; 10 positions agree with TRBD1. The CDR3 totals 18 residues. Germline loops: CDR1 KGHSH, CDR2 LQKENI. Trimming cost V 3 bases and J 2 bases; bases outside gene matches: 10. The CDR3 DNA sequence: TGTGCCAGCTCACCGGCCCCCGGGACAGGGGATGGCAATCAGCCCCAGCATTTT. Its translation is CASSPAPGTGDGNQPQHF.

This chain links TRBV3-1 (or the pseudogene TRBV3-2) with TRBJ1-2; D not resolved. From germline, CDR1 is LGHDT and CDR2 YNNKEL (reference sequence). The CDR3 is 13 residues long. V was trimmed by 3 bases and J by 1 base, leaving 6 bases between them. This CDR3 reads CASSHLSNYGYTF. CDR3 coding DNA: TGTGCCAGCAGCCATCTAAGTAACTATGGCTACACCTTC.

The chain employs TRBV9 and TRBJ1-2, with D perhaps TRBD1 (6 bases). V was shortened by 0 bases and J by 4 bases, with 13 bases between the two germline ends. The CDR3 contains 15 residues. Germline CDR1 SGDLS, CDR2 YYNGEE. CDR3: CASSVADRRSYGYTF. In DNA, the CDR3 is TGTGCCAGCAGCGTAGCTGACAGGCGATCCTATGGCTACACCTTC. The full variable domain, with the rest looked up from reference TRBV9 and TRBJ1-2, is DSGVTQTPKHLITATGQRVTLRCSPRSGDLSVYWYQQSLDQGLQFLIQYYNGEERAKGNILERFSAQQFPDLHSELNLSSLELGDSALYFCASSVADRRSYGYTFGSGTRLTVV.